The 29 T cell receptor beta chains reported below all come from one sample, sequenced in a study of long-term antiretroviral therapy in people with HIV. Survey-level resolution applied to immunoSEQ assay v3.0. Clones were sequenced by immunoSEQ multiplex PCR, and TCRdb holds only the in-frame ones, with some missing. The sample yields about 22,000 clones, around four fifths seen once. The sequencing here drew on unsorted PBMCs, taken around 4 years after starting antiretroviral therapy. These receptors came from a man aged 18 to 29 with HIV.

The CDR3 bases are TGTGCCAGCAGCTTCCGGGACGGTTATTATGGCTACACCTTC. Its translation: CASSFRDGYYGYTF. V is TRBV5-6 and J is TRBJ1-2, with TRBD1 as a possible D gene (5 bases). Per the germline V gene, CDR1 is SGHDT and CDR2 is YYEEEE. The CDR3 is 14 amino acids. V lost 2 bases, J lost 5 bases, and 13 bases lay in between. Drawing the rest from reference TRBV5-6 and TRBJ1-2, the complete variable domain is DAGVTQSPTHLIKTRGQQVTLRCSPKSGHDTVSWYQQALGQGPQFIFQYYEEEERQRGNFPDRFSGHQFPNYSSELNVNALLLGDSALYLCASSFRDGYYGYTFGSGTRLTVV.

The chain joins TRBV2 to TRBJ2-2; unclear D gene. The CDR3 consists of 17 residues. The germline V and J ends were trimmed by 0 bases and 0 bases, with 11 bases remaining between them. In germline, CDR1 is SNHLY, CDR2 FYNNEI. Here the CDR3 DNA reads TGTGCCAGCAGTGAAGCGCGAAGGCGGCCGAACACCGGGGAGCTGTTTTTT. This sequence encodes CASSEARRRPNTGELFF.

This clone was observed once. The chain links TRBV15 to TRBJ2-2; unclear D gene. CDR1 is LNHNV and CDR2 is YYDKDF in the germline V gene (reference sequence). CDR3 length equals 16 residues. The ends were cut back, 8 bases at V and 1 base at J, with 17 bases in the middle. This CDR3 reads CATQLLGMGNTGELFF. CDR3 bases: TGTGCCACCCAGCTCTTGGGTATGGGGAACACCGGGGAGCTGTTTTTT.

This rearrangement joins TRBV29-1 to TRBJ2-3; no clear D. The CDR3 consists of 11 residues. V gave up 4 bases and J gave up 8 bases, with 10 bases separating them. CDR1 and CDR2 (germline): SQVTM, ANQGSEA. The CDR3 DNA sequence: TGCAGCGTTGCCGGGTTGGGTACGCAGTATTTT. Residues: CSVAGLGTQYF.

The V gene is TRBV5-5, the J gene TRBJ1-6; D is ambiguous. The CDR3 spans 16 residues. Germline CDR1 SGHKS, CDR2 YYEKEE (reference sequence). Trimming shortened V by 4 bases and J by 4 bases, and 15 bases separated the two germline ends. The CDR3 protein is CASSPDPLSYNSPLHF. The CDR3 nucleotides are TGTGCCAGCAGCCCCGACCCCCTCTCATATAATTCACCCCTCCACTTT.

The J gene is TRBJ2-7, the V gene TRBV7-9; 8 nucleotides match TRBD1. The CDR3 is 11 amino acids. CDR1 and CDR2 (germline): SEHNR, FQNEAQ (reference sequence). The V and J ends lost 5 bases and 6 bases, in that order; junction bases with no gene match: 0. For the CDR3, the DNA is TGTGCCAGCAGCGACAGGGGCGAGCAGTACTTC. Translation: CASSDRGEQYF. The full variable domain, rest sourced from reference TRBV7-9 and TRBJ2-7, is DTGVSQNPRHKITKRGQNVTFRCDPISEHNRLYWYRQTLGQGPEFLTYFQNEAQLEKSRLLSDRFSAERPKGSFSTLEIQRTEQGDSAMYLCASSDRGEQYFGPGTRLTVT.

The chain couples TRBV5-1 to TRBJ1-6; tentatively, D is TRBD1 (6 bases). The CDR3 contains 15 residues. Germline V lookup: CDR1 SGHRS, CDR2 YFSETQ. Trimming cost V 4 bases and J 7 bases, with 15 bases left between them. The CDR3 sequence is CASSLGAGSNSPLHF. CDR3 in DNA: TGCGCCAGCAGCCTGGGGGCGGGGTCGAATTCACCCCTCCACTTT.

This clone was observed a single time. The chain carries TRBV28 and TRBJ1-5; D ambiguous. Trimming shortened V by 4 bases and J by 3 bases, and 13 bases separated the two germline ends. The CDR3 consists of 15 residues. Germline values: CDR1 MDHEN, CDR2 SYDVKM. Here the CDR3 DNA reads TGTGCCAGCAGTTGGACCTTAATAAACAATCAGCCCCAGCATTTT. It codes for CASSWTLINNQPQHF.

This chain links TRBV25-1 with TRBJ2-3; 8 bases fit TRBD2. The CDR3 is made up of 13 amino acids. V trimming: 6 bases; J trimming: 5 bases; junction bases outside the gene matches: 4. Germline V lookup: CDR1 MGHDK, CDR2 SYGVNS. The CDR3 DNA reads TGTGCCAGCAGCCCGGGGGGGCAAGATACGCAGTATTTT. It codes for CASSPGGQDTQYF.

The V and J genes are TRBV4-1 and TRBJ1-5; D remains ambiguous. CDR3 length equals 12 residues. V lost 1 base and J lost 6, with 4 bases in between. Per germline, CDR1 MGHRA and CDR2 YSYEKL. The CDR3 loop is CASSQGGQPQHF. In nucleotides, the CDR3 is TGCGCCAGCAGCCAAGGTGGTCAGCCCCAGCATTTT.

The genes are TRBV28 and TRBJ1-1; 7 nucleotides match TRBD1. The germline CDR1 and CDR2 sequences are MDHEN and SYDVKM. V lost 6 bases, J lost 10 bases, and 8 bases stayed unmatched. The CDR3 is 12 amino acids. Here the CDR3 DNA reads TGTGCCAGCAGACCGGACAGGTCCCGAGCTTTCTTT. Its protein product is CASRPDRSRAFF.

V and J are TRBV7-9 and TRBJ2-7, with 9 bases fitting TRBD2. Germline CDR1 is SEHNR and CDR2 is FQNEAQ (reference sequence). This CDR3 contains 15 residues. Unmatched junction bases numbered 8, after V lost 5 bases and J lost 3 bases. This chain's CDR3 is CASSLSGGTDYEQYF. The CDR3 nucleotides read TGTGCCAGCAGCCTTAGCGGGGGAACAGACTACGAGCAGTACTTC.

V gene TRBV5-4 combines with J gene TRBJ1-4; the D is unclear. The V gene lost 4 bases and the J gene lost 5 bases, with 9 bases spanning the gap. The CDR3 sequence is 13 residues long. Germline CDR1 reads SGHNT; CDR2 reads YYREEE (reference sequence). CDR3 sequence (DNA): TGTGCCAGCAGCCCTGACGGCAATGAAAAACTGTTTTTT. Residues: CASSPDGNEKLFF.

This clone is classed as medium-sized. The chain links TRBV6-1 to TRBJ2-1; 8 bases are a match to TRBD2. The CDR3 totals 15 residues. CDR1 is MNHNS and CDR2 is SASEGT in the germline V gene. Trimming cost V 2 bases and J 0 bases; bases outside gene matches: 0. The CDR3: CASSELAGSYNEQFF. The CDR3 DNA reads TGTGCCAGCAGTGAACTAGCGGGCTCCTACAATGAGCAGTTCTTC.

The CDR3 loop is CASSLVAPSEHEQYF. Here the CDR3 DNA reads TGTGCCAGCAGCTTAGTAGCCCCCTCAGAGCACGAGCAGTACTTC. The rearrangement joins TRBV7-8 to TRBJ2-7; no clear D gene. The V end was cut by 1 base, the J end by 5 bases, with 15 bases between. CDR1 and CDR2 from the germline V gene are SGHVS and FQNEAQ. CDR3 length: 15 residues.

CDR3 in amino acids: CASSSTRTGTWGNQPQHF. The CDR3 DNA follows: TGTGCCAGTAGTTCCACACGGACAGGGACATGGGGCAATCAGCCCCAGCATTTT. The rearrangement joins TRBV19 to TRBJ1-5, with 8 bases lining up with TRBD1. Germline values: CDR1 LNHDA, CDR2 SQIVND (reference sequence). This CDR3 spans 18 amino acids. Trimming cost V 5 bases and J 2 bases; bases outside gene matches: 14. Full variable domain (outside the CDR3, taken from reference TRBV19 and TRBJ1-5): DGGITQSPKYLFRKEGQNVTLSCEQNLNHDAMYWYRQDPGQGLRLIYYSQIVNDFQKGDIAEGYSVSREKKESFPLTVTSAQKNPTAFYLCASSSTRTGTWGNQPQHFGDGTRLSIL.

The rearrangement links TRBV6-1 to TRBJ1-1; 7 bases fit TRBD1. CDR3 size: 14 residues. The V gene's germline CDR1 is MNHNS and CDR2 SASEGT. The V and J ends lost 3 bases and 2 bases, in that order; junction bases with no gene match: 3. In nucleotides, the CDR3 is TGTGCCAGCAGTGATGGGGACAGAAACACTGAAGCTTTCTTT. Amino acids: CASSDGDRNTEAFF.

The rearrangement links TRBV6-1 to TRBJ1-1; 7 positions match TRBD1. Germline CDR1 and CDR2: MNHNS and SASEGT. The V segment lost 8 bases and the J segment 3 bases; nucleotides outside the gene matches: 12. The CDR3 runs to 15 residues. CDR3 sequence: CASEQGPTGYTEAFF. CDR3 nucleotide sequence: TGTGCCAGCGAACAGGGGCCCACGGGGTACACTGAAGCTTTCTTT.

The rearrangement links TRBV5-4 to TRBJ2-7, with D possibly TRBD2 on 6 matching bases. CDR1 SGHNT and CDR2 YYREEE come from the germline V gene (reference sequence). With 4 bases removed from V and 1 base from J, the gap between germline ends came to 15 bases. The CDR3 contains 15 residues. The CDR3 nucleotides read TGTGCCAGCAGCCCCCCGGCGGGGAGATCCTACGAGCAGTACTTC. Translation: CASSPPAGRSYEQYF.

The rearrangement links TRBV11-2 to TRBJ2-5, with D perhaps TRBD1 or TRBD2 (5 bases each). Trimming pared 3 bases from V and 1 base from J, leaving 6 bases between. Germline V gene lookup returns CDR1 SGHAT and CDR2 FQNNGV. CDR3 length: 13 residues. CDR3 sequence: CASSFGTQETQYF. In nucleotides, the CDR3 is TGTGCCAGCAGCTTTGGGACCCAAGAGACCCAGTACTTC.

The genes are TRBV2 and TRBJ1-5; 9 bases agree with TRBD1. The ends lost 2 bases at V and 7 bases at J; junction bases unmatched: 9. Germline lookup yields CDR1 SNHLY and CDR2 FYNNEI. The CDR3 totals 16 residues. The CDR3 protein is CASSESFWDRVQPQHF. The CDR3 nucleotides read TGTGCCAGCAGTGAAAGTTTTTGGGACAGGGTCCAGCCCCAGCATTTT.

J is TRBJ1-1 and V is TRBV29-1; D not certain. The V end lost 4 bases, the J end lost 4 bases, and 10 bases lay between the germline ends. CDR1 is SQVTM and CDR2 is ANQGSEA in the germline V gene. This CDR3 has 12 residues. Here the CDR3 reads CSVVETSTEAFF. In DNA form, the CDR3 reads TGCAGCGTTGTCGAGACTAGCACTGAAGCTTTCTTT. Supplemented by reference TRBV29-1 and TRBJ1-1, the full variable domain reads SAVISQKPSRDICQRGTSLTIQCQVDSQVTMMFWYRQQPGQSLTLIATANQGSEATYESGFVIDKFPISRPNLTFSTLTVSNMSPEDSSIYLCSVVETSTEAFFGQGTRLTVV.

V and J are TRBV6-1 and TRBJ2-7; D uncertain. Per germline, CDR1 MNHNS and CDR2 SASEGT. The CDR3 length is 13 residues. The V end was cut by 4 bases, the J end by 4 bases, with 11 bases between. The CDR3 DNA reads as TGTGCCAGCAGTGCCAATGGTCCTTACGAGCAGTACGTC. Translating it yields CASSANGPYEQYV.

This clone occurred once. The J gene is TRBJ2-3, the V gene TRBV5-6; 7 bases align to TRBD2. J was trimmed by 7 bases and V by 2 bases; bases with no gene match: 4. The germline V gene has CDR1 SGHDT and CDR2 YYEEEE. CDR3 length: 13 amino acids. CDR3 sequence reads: CASSFGGEYTQYF. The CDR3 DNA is TGTGCCAGCAGCTTTGGGGGGGAATATACGCAGTATTTT.

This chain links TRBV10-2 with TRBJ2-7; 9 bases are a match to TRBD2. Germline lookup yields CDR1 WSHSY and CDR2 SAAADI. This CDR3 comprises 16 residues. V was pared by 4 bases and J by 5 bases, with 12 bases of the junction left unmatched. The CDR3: CASSAPSSGDYHEQYF. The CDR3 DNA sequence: TGCGCCAGCAGTGCCCCTTCTAGCGGGGACTACCACGAGCAGTACTTC.

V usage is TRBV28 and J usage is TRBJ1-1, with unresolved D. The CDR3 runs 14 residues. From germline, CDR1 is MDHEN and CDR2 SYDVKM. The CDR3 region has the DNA TGTACACACGTCCCCATACAAGGGAACACTGAAGCTTTCTTT. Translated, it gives CTHVPIQGNTEAFF. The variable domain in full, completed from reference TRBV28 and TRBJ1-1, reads DVKVTQSSRYLVKRTGEKVFLECVQDMDHENMFWYRQDPGLGLRLIYFSYDVKMKEKGDIPEGYSVSREKKERFSLILESASTNQTSMYLCTHVPIQGNTEAFFGQGTRLTVV.

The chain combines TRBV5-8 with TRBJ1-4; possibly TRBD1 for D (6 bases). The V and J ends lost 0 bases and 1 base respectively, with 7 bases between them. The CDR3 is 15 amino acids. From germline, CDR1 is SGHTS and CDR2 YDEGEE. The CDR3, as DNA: TGTGCCAGCAGCTTGGAGGGGGGAACTAATGAAAAACTGTTTTTT. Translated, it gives CASSLEGGTNEKLFF.

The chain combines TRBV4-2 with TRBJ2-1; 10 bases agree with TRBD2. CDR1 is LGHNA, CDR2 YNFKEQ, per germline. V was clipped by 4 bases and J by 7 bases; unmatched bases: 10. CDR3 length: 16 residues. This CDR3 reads CASSPRPAGGRNEQFF. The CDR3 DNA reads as TGTGCCAGCAGCCCTCGACCAGCGGGGGGGCGGAATGAGCAGTTCTTC.

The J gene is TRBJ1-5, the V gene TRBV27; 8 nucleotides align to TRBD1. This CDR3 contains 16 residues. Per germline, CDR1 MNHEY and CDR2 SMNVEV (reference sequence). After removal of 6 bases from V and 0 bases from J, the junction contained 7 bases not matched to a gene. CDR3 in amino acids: CASRRTGTYSNQPQHF. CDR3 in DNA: TGTGCCAGCAGAAGGACAGGGACTTATAGCAATCAGCCCCAGCATTTT.